This is a list of T cell receptor beta chains from one sample in a study of T cell responses to AZD1222 COVID-19 vaccine. Here immunoSEQ multiplex PCR was the method, and the copy in TCRdb shows in-frame clones only, minus some. The profile shows approximately 120,000 clones, roughly 89% of them singletons. The material sequenced was peripheral blood, taken on day 0 of MenACWY control vaccination. These receptors originate from an adult in good health. The CDR3 runs from the conserved cysteine through the conserved F or W. A D gene is named only where the DNA matches it firmly. Size is stated for part of the rows, as once, few or many counts, or as a class when the clone is expanded.

TRBV19	TRBJ1-2	TRBD1	-	TGTGCCAGTAGTACTACCCCCGGGACAGGTGACTATGGCTACACCTTC	CASSTTPGTGDYGYTF
TRBV5-1	TRBJ2-7	TRBD1	-	TGCGCCAGCAGCTTGCTGGGACAGGGGATGAACGAGCAGTACTTC	CASSLLGQGMNEQYF
TRBV7-2	TRBJ1-5	TRBD1	-	TGTGCCAGCAGTTCGACAGGGGATCAGCCCCAGCATTTT	CASSSTGDQPQHF
TRBV19	TRBJ1-5	TRBD1	-	TGTGCCAGCAGTCGGGACAGGGCCTACCCGCCCCAGCATTTT	CASSRDRAYPPQHF
TRBV5-4	TRBJ2-7	TRBD2	-	TGTGCCAGCAGCTTGTCTGGGACTAGTCCATACGAGCAGTACTTC	CASSLSGTSPYEQYF
TRBV5-1	TRBJ1-5	-	-	TGCGCCAGCAGCTTGGTCGGGGGCAATCAGCCCCAGCATTTT	CASSLVGGNQPQHF
TRBV6-2/TRBV6-3	TRBJ1-3	-	-	TGTGCCAGCAGTGGACTCATGGACGGCTCTGGAAACACCATATATTTT	CASSGLMDGSGNTIYF
TRBV5-5	TRBJ2-6	-	once	TGTGCCAGCAGCATTGCGGACTCTGGGGCCAACGTCCTGACTTTC	CASSIADSGANVLTF
TRBV10-3	TRBJ2-7	-	-	TGTGCCATCAGTGATTCGGTTGCCACTCGAATGGAGTACTTC	CAISDSVATRMEYF
TRBV7-8	TRBJ1-2	-	-	TGTGCCAGCAGCGGAATCAACGGGGGTGGCTACACCTTC	CASSGINGGGYTF
TRBV30	TRBJ2-1	-	-	TGTGCCTGGAGTGAGTTTTTTAGGGGCTACAATGAGCAGTTCTTC	CAWSEFFRGYNEQFF
TRBV7-2	TRBJ1-1	-	-	TGTGCCAGCAGCTCCCGCTTAAACACTGAAGCTTTCTTT	CASSSRLNTEAFF
TRBV9	TRBJ2-3	-	once	TGTGCCAGCAGCGTATCCCACACAGATACGCAGTATTTT	CASSVSHTDTQYF
TRBV6-5	TRBJ1-2	-	-	TGTGCCAGCAGTTACTCCCAGGGGTACTATGGCTACACCTTC	CASSYSQGYYGYTF
TRBV6-5	TRBJ1-6	-	-	TGTGCCAGCGCTCGAACAGATAATTCACCCCTCCACTTT	CASARTDNSPLHF
TRBV5-1	TRBJ1-1	-	once	TGCGCCAGCAGCTTGTTGGGGAACACTGAAGCTTTCTTT	CASSLLGNTEAFF
TRBV3-1/TRBV3-2	TRBJ1-1	TRBD1	-	TGTGCCAGCAGCCAATCGGGACAGGAGAACACTGAAGCTTTCTTT	CASSQSGQENTEAFF
TRBV6-2/TRBV6-3	TRBJ2-3	-	-	TGTGCCAGCAGTCGGACTATAGGAGGAGATACGCAGTATTTT	CASSRTIGGDTQYF
TRBV9	TRBJ2-1	TRBD1	-	TGTGCCAGCAGCGCCCACGGGACAGGAGTCGCTGAGCAGTTCTTC	CASSAHGTGVAEQFF
TRBV7-9	TRBJ1-5	-	once	TGTGCCAGCAGCCAGGCTGGTGGTCAGAGAGATCAGCCCCAGCATTTT	CASSQAGGQRDQPQHF
TRBV19	TRBJ2-7	TRBD1	-	TGTGCCAGTAGTATTGGACAGGGGAGCTCCTACGAGCAGTACTTC	CASSIGQGSSYEQYF
TRBV29-1	TRBJ2-7	-	-	TGCAGCGTTGAAGAAATGAAGACAGGTACCTACGAGCAGTACTTC	CSVEEMKTGTYEQYF
TRBV15	TRBJ2-7	TRBD2	-	TGTGCCACCAGCAGAGGTGGCGGGAGCTACGAGCAGTACTTC	CATSRGGGSYEQYF
TRBV7-9	TRBJ2-7	TRBD1	-	TGTGCCAGCAGCTTAACGACACAGGGGCCCTACGAGCAGTACTTC	CASSLTTQGPYEQYF
TRBV7-9	TRBJ1-1	-	-	TGTGCCAGCAGCTTAATCAAACCGAACACTGAAGCTTTCTTT	CASSLIKPNTEAFF